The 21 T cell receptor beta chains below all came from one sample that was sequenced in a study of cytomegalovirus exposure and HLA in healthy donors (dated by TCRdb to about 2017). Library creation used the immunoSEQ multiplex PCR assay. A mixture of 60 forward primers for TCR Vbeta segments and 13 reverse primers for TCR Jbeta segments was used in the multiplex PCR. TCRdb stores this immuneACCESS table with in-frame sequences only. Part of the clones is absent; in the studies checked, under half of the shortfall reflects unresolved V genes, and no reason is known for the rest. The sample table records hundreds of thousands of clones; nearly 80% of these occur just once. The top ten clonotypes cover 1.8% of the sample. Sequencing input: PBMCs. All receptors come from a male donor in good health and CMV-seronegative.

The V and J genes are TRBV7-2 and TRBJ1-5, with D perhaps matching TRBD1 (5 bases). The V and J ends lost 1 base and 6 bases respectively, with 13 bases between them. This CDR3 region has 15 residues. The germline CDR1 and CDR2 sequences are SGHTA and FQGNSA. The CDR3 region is CASSLVVAGIQPQHF. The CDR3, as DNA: TGTGCCAGCAGCTTAGTCGTCGCAGGGATTCAGCCCCAGCATTTT. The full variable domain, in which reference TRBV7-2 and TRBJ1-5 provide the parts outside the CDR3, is GAGVSQSPSNKVTEKGKDVELRCDPISGHTALYWYRQSLGQGLEFLIYFQGNSAPDKSGLPSDRFSAERTGGSVSTLTIQRTQQEDSAVYLCASSLVVAGIQPQHFGDGTRLSIL.

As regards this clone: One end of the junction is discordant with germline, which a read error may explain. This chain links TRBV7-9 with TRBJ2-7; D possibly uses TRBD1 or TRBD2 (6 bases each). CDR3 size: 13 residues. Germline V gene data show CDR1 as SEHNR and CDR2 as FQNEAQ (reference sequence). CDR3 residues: CSSRQEGSYEQYF. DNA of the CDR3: TGTTCCAGCAGACAGGAGGGGTCCTACGAGCAGTACTTC.

CDR3 DNA sequence: TGTGCCAGCACATACACGGCAGGGGGGTCGAACATTCAGTACTTC. Encoded protein: CASTYTAGGSNIQYF. The chain couples TRBV28 to TRBJ2-4, with D maybe TRBD1 (7 bases). V dropped 7 bases and J dropped 7 bases, with 20 bases sitting between them. Germline values: CDR1 MDHEN, CDR2 SYDVKM. The CDR3 is 15 amino acids.

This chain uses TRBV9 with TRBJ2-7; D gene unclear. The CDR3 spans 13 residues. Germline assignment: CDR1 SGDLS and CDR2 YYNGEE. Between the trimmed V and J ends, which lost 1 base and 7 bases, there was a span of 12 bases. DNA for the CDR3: TGTGCCAGCAGCGTATTTCCCGACGGGGAGCAGTACTTC. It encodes CASSVFPDGEQYF.

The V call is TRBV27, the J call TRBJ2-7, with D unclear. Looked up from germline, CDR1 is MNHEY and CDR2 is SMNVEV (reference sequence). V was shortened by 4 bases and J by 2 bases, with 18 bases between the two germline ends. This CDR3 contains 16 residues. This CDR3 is CASSWSATQKTYEQYF. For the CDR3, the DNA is TGTGCCAGCAGTTGGTCCGCCACGCAGAAAACCTACGAGCAGTACTTC.

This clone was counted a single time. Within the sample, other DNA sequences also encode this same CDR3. Here the CDR3 DNA reads TGTGCCAGCAGCCCGCGGACAGGGAACTATGGCTACACCTTC. This encodes CASSPRTGNYGYTF. The chain has TRBV9 and TRBJ1-2, with 8 nucleotides matching TRBD1. Germline assignment: CDR1 SGDLS and CDR2 YYNGEE. Unmatched junction bases numbered 4, after V lost 4 bases and J lost 2 bases. This CDR3 has 14 amino acids.

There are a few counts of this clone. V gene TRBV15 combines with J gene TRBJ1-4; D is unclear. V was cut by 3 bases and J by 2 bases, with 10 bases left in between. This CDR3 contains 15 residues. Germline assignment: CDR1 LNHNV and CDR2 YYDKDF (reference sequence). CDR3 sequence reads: CATSSFRGTNEKLFF. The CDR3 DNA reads TGTGCCACCAGCAGTTTCCGCGGGACTAATGAAAAACTGTTTTTT.

DNA for the CDR3: TGTGCCAGTAGTAGCACAGGGGGCTTTGGTGAAAAACTGTTTTTT. It codes for CASSSTGGFGEKLFF. The gene calls are TRBV19 and TRBJ1-4, with TRBD1 identical over 9 bases. J gave up 7 bases and V 4 bases, and 7 bases lay outside the gene matches. Germline lookup yields CDR1 LNHDA and CDR2 SQIVND (reference sequence). This CDR3 is built from 15 residues.

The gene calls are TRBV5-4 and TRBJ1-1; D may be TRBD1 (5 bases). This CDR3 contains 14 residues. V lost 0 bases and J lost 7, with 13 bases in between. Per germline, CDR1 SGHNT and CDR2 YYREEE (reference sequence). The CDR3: CASSLGNLGDEAFF. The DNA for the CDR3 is TGTGCCAGCAGCTTGGGTAATTTAGGGGATGAAGCTTTCTTT.

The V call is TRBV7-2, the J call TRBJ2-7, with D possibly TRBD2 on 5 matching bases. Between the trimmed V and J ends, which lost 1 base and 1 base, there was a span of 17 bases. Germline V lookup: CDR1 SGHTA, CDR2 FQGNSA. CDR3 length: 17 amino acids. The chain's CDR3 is CASSLVRLAVGSYEQYF. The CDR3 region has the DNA TGTGCCAGCAGCTTAGTGAGGCTAGCTGTAGGATCCTACGAGCAGTACTTC.

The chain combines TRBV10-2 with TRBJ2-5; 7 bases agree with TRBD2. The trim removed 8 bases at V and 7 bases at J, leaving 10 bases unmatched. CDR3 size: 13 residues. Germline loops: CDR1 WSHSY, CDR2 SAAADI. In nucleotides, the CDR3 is TGCGCCAGCGGGGGGGACTTTGGAGGGACCCAGTACTTC. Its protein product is CASGGDFGGTQYF.

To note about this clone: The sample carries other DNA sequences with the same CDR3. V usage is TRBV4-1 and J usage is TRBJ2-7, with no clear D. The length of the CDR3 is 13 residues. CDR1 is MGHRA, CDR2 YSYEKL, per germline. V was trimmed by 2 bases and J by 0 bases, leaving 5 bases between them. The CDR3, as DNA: TGCGCCAGCAGCCAAACTCACTCCTACGAGCAGTACTTC. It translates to CASSQTHSYEQYF.

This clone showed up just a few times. The CDR3 is CASSYGQGGGNQPQHF. The CDR3 DNA is TGTGCCAGCAGTTACGGGCAGGGGGGCGGCAATCAGCCCCAGCATTTT. The chain links TRBV6-5 to TRBJ1-5; 7 bases fit TRBD1. CDR1 is MNHEY and CDR2 is SVGAGI in the germline V gene. Losses at the gene ends were 2 bases for V and 2 bases for J; bases not matched to a gene: 6. This CDR3 is 16 amino acids long.

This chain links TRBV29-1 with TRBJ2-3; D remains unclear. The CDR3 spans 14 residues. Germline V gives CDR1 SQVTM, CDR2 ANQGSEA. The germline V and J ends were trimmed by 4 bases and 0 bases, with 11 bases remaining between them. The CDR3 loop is CSVGPGGSTDTQYF. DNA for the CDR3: TGCAGCGTTGGTCCCGGTGGTAGCACAGATACGCAGTATTTT.

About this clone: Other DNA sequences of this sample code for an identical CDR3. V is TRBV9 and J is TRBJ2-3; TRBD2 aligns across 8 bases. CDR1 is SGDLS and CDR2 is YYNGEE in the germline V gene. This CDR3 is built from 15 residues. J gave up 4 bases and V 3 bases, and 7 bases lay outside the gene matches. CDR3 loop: CASSASGRGADTQYF. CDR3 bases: TGTGCCAGCAGCGCTAGCGGGCGGGGGGCAGATACGCAGTATTTT.

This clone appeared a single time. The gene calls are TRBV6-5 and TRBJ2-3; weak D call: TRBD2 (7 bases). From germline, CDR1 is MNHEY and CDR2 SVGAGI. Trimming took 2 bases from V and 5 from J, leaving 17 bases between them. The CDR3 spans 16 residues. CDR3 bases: TGTGCCAGCAGTTACCCTGTGGGGGGGCTGGGAGATACGCAGTATTTT. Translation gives CASSYPVGGLGDTQYF.

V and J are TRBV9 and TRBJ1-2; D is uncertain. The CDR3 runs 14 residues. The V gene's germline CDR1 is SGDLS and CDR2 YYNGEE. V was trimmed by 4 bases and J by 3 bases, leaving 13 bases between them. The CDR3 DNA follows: TGTGCCAGCAGCCTCCCCGGAGGACACTATGGCTACACCTTC. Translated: CASSLPGGHYGYTF.

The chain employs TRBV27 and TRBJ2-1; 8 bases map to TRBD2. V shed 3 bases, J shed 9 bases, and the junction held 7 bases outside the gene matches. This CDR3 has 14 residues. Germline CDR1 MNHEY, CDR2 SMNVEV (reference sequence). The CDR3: CASSLRSGRSEQFF. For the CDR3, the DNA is TGTGCCAGCAGTTTGCGGAGCGGGAGATCTGAGCAGTTCTTC.

The CDR3 nucleotides are TGCGCCAGCAGCCACCGCGGACTAGCGGATACCAAAAACATTCAGTACTTC. It specifies CASSHRGLADTKNIQYF. The chain is built from TRBV4-3 and TRBJ2-4; TRBD2 matches at 10 bases. Germline V CDR1 and CDR2: LGHNA, YSLEER. The junction had 7 bases not matched to a gene; V was cut back by 3 bases and J by 2 bases. The length of the CDR3 is 17 residues.

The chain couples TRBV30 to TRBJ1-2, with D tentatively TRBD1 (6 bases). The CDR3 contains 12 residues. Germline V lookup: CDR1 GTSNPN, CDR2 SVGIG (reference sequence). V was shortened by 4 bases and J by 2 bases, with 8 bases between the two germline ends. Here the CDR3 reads CAWNTGNYGYTF. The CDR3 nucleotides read TGTGCCTGGAACACAGGGAACTATGGCTACACCTTC.

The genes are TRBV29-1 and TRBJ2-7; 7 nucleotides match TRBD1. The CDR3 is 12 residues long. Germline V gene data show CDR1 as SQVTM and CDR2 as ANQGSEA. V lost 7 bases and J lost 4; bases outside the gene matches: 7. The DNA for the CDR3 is TGCAGCGCTAGGGGGCCTGGGTACGAGCAGTACTTC. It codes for CSARGPGYEQYF.